This note documents a single TCR beta chain sequence. Its antigen remains unidentified. The CDR3 sequence is 19 residues long. Germline-derived CDR1 and CDR2 are SGHTA and FQGTGA. Losses at the gene ends were 5 bases for V and 0 bases for J; bases not matched to a gene: 11. The data derive from a study of OX40 agonist ivuxolimab in advanced cancers. Study information: Treatment of patients was with ivuxolimab, an agonistic anti-OX40 (CD134) antibody. Patients were dosed intravenously with ivuxolimab at 0.01 to 10 mg/kg every 2 weeks. Findings and caveats of the study: There was clonal expansion of CD4+ and CD8+ blood T cells by week 6 at 0.1 to 3.0 mg/kg.

Measured with immunoSEQ multiplex PCR; TCRdb has only the in-frame clones, and not every one. The sample contains 75,000 to 100,000 clones, 86% of which appear only once. The chain links TRBV7-3 to TRBJ2-6, with TRBD2 identical over 9 bases. Sequences were derived from CD4+ or CD8+ T cells sorted from blood, sampled in a trial of the OX40 agonist ivuxolimab. The receptor was isolated from an adult with an advanced solid tumor such as melanoma, head and neck, liver or kidney cancer. The CDR3 loop reads CASSPSVSGSASGANVLTF. CDR3 DNA sequence: TGTGCCAGCAGCCCCTCTGTTAGCGGGAGCGCCTCTGGGGCCAACGTCCTGACTTTC. The whole variable domain, remainder taken from reference TRBV7-3 and TRBJ2-6, is GAGVSQTPSNKVTEKGKYVELRCDPISGHTALYWYRQSLGQGPEFLIYFQGTGAADDSGLPNDRFFAVRPEGSVSTLKIQRTERGDSAVYLCASSPSVSGSASGANVLTFGAGSRLTVL.